This entry lists 8 T cell receptor beta chains sequenced from one sample in a study of blood T cell repertoires in COVID-19. The method was immunoSEQ multiplex PCR; TCRdb's version includes in-frame clones alone and lacks a portion of them. The table has 150,000 to 250,000 clones, more than 75% seen once. The specimen sequenced was peripheral blood. These receptor sequences come from a woman aged 40 to 50 with COVID-19, enrolled during active disease.

The J gene is TRBJ2-6, the V gene TRBV10-1; D is perhaps TRBD1 (6 bases). With 5 bases removed from V and 1 base from J, the gap between germline ends came to 9 bases. This CDR3 is 15 amino acids long. Germline assignment: CDR1 WNHNN and CDR2 SYGVQD (reference sequence). The CDR3 reads CASSPTGSGANVLTF. The CDR3 DNA sequence: TGCGCCAGCAGTCCAACAGGGTCTGGGGCCAACGTCCTGACTTTC.

The sample holds many counts of this clone. The rearrangement links TRBV1 to TRBJ2-1; the tabulated D call, TRBD2, remains unverified against the DNA. TRBV1 is flagged as a pseudogene. The CDR3 runs to 12 residues. This CDR3 reads CTSSQEIDEQFF. CDR3 bases: TGCACCAGCAGCCAAGAAATCGATGAGCAGTTCTTC.

As for this clone: The same CDR3 also results from other DNA sequences found in this sample. J is TRBJ1-3 and V is TRBV27, with D maybe TRBD1 (6 bases). The CDR3 is 15 residues long. The germline V gene has CDR1 MNHEY and CDR2 SMNVEV (reference sequence). The V and J ends lost 5 bases and 3 bases respectively, with 14 bases between them. The CDR3: CASSKQGRSGNTIYF. The CDR3 DNA reads as TGTGCCAGCAGTAAGCAGGGGCGTAGTGGAAACACCATATATTTT.

The chain carries TRBV15 and TRBJ2-7; the D is unclear. The V gene lost 4 bases and the J gene lost 6 bases, with 16 bases spanning the gap. This CDR3 has 14 residues. Germline V gene sequence: CDR1 LNHNV, CDR2 YYDKDF (reference sequence). CDR3 in amino acids: CATSTPLNPGEQYF. Here the CDR3 DNA reads TGTGCCACCAGCACCCCGCTGAACCCGGGCGAGCAGTACTTC.

V and J are TRBV5-1 and TRBJ2-5, with TRBD2 matching 9 bases. J lost 3 bases, V lost 4 bases, and 4 bases had no gene match. The CDR3 contains 14 residues. Germline lookup yields CDR1 SGHRS and CDR2 YFSETQ. CDR3 loop: CASSVWTSEETQYF. The CDR3 DNA is TGCGCCAGCAGCGTCTGGACTAGCGAAGAGACCCAGTACTTC.

The V and J genes are TRBV6-5 and TRBJ2-5; a possible D gene is TRBD1 (6 bases). Germline V CDR1 and CDR2: MNHEY, SVGAGI. With 6 bases removed from V and 5 bases from J, the gap between germline ends came to 13 bases. The CDR3 is made up of 13 amino acids. The CDR3 here is CASSLRGSETQYF. The DNA of the CDR3 is TGTGCCAGCAGCCTAAGGGGGTCGGAGACCCAGTACTTC.

J is TRBJ2-7 and V is TRBV4-2, with 8 bases identical to TRBD2. The V gene's germline CDR1 is LGHNA and CDR2 YNFKEQ. The CDR3 has 16 amino acids. The V and J ends lost 2 bases and 2 bases, in that order; junction bases with no gene match: 8. Here the CDR3 reads CASSQPGTRGTYEQYF. DNA of the CDR3: TGTGCCAGCAGCCAACCCGGGACTAGGGGGACCTACGAGCAGTACTTC.

The rearrangement joins TRBV4-1 to TRBJ2-7, with 7 bases aligning to TRBD1. Trimming at V came to 2 bases and at J to 2 bases, leaving 9 bases not matched to a gene. This CDR3 is 16 amino acids long. Germline CDR1 reads MGHRA; CDR2 reads YSYEKL. Here the CDR3 reads CASSQSRSGTAYEQYF. DNA for the CDR3: TGCGCCAGCAGCCAAAGTCGATCCGGGACAGCCTACGAGCAGTACTTC.